A selection of T cell receptor beta chains follows, all from one sample in a study of control samples from healthy donors and cancer patients. The repertoire was sequenced with immunoSEQ multiplex PCR; TCRdb's copy has only in-frame clones and lacks some. The sample holds approximately 140,000 clones, approximately 90% seen once. Input material: blood. The receptors were gathered from a woman aged 25 to 39 in good health. Each CDR3 is given with its conserved first and last residue. A D gene is named only where the DNA matches it firmly. Where a row states a size, it is once, few, many or the class of an expanded clone; other rows omit it.

j_call,clone_size,v_call,d_call,cdr3_length,cdr3_aa,cdr3_nt
TRBJ2-7,.,TRBV7-7,.,14,CASSLTGDTYEQYF,TGTGCTAGCAGCTTGACGGGGGACACCTACGAGCAGTACTTC
TRBJ2-7,.,TRBV7-9,TRBD2,16,CASSSTSGPSSYEQYF,TGTGCCAGCAGCTCTACTAGCGGCCCAAGCTCCTACGAGCAGTACTTC
TRBJ1-1,.,TRBV10-3,.,12,CAISPGTPEAFF,TGTGCCATCAGTCCAGGGACACCAGAAGCTTTCTTT
TRBJ2-3,.,TRBV7-2,.,16,CASSLESGLSTDTQYF,TGTGCCAGCAGCTTAGAAAGCGGTTTAAGCACAGATACGCAGTATTTT
TRBJ1-5,.,TRBV5-6,TRBD1,16,CASSFSGGEGGQPQHF,TGTGCCAGCAGCTTTTCAGGGGGTGAGGGTGGTCAGCCCCAGCATTTT
TRBJ2-5,.,TRBV3-1/TRBV3-2,.,15,CASSQEDLGGETQYF,TGTGCCAGCAGCCAAGAAGATCTGGGAGGAGAGACCCAGTACTTC
TRBJ2-6,.,TRBV6-4,.,15,CASSDSGAGANVLTF,TGTGCCAGCAGTGACTCGGGGGCTGGGGCCAACGTCCTGACTTTC
TRBJ1-6,.,TRBV27,TRBD1,14,CASSFRGNNSPLHF,TGTGCCAGCAGTTTCAGGGGGAACAATTCACCCCTCCACTTT
TRBJ1-6,.,TRBV3-1/TRBV3-2,TRBD1,16,CASSQLRTGNASPLHF,TGTGCCAGCAGCCAACTACGGACAGGGAATGCTTCACCCCTCCACTTT
TRBJ2-5,once,TRBV5-1,TRBD2,16,CASSLASGRVEETQYF,TGCGCCAGCAGCTTGGCCAGCGGGAGGGTTGAAGAGACCCAGTACTTC
TRBJ2-2,.,TRBV5-5,.,16,CASSLDVGVGARELFF,TGTGCCAGCAGCTTGGACGTAGGAGTAGGGGCCCGGGAGCTGTTTTTT
TRBJ2-2,.,TRBV4-1,TRBD1,16,CASSQGQGAHTGELFF,TGCGCCAGCAGCCAAGGACAGGGGGCGCACACCGGGGAGCTGTTTTTT
TRBJ1-4,.,TRBV6-5,TRBD1,15,CASSYKTGLGEKLFF,TGTGCCAGCAGTTACAAGACAGGGTTGGGTGAAAAACTGTTTTTT
TRBJ2-2,.,TRBV18,.,14,CASSLDLNTGELFF,TGTGCCAGCTCACTGGACTTGAACACCGGGGAGCTGTTTTTT
TRBJ1-1,.,TRBV6-4,.,17,CASSDSRFKGSPVRAFF,TGTGCCAGCAGTGACTCGAGATTCAAGGGGTCCCCGGTAAGGGCTTTCTTT
TRBJ1-6,.,TRBV7-8,.,13,CASSLKRDSPLHF,TGTGCCAGCAGCTTAAAGCGGGATTCACCCCTCCACTTT
TRBJ1-3,.,TRBV5-1,TRBD1,14,CASSYGTAGNTIYF,TGCGCCAGCAGTTACGGGACAGCTGGAAACACCATATATTTT
TRBJ2-1,.,TRBV20-1,TRBD1,15,CSASPPGQGRNEQFF,TGCAGTGCTAGTCCACCGGGACAGGGTCGCAATGAGCAGTTCTTC
TRBJ2-7,.,TRBV6-1,TRBD2,15,CASSEQGGGSYEQYF,TGTGCCAGCAGTGAACAGGGCGGGGGCTCCTACGAGCAGTACTTC
TRBJ1-2,.,TRBV19,.,18,CASTDGGRGVQANYGYTF,TGTGCCAGTACCGACGGAGGGAGAGGAGTTCAGGCTAACTATGGCTACACCTTC
TRBJ2-7,once,TRBV2,TRBD1,13,CASRTGVGDEQYF,TGTGCCAGCAGGACAGGGGTCGGCGACGAGCAGTACTTC
TRBJ2-1,.,TRBV4-2,TRBD2,17,CASSHPPGGLGYNEQFF,TGTGCCAGCAGCCACCCGCCAGGAGGACTAGGCTACAATGAGCAGTTCTTC
TRBJ2-1,few,TRBV7-2,TRBD2,15,CASSLSSGRADEQFF,TGTGCCAGCAGCTTATCTAGCGGGAGGGCGGATGAGCAGTTCTTC
TRBJ2-7,.,TRBV19,.,16,CASSNQVDVAFYEQYF,TGTGCCAGTAGTAATCAAGTGGACGTCGCCTTCTACGAGCAGTACTTC
TRBJ2-1,.,TRBV7-2,TRBD2,16,CASSLRAGGYYNEQFF,TGTGCCAGCAGCTTAAGGGCGGGAGGTTACTACAATGAGCAGTTCTTC
TRBJ2-4,.,TRBV27,.,18,CASSKPPQADRAKNIQYF,TGTGCCAGCAGTAAGCCACCCCAAGCGGACCGGGCCAAAAACATTCAGTACTTC
TRBJ2-3,.,TRBV24-1,TRBD1,17,CATSDPPGQGSPDTQYF,TGTGCCACCAGTGATCCCCCGGGACAGGGTAGCCCAGATACGCAGTATTTT
TRBJ2-5,once,TRBV18,TRBD1,14,CASSPGTEQETQYF,TGTGCCAGCTCACCAGGGACAGAGCAAGAGACCCAGTACTTC
TRBJ2-2,.,TRBV30,.,13,CAWSVRGTGELFF,TGTGCCTGGAGTGTACGCGGGACCGGGGAGCTGTTTTTT
TRBJ2-1,.,TRBV5-4,TRBD1,15,CASGPEVGQYNEQFF,TGTGCCAGCGGCCCCGAGGTGGGACAGTACAATGAGCAGTTCTTC
TRBJ2-1,.,TRBV6-2/TRBV6-3,.,11,CASSYTNEQFF,TGTGCCAGCAGTTACACAAATGAGCAGTTCTTC
TRBJ1-4,.,TRBV6-5,TRBD1,15,CASSYSGTGDEKLFF,TGTGCCAGCAGTTACTCAGGGACAGGGGATGAAAAACTGTTTTTT
TRBJ2-7,.,TRBV4-1,.,17,CASSLTLGGRPSYEQYF,TGCGCCAGCAGCCTCACCCTTGGTGGGAGACCCTCCTACGAGCAGTACTTC
TRBJ1-2,.,TRBV7-2,.,14,CASSLASGEYGYTF,TGTGCCAGCAGCTTAGCATCCGGGGAATATGGCTACACCTTC
TRBJ2-2,.,TRBV19,.,11,CASRNTGELFF,TGTGCCAGTAGGAACACCGGGGAGCTGTTTTTT
TRBJ1-2,.,TRBV5-4,.,13,CASSWGRGGGYTF,TGTGCCAGCAGCTGGGGCCGGGGGGGTGGCTACACCTTC
TRBJ1-2,.,TRBV19,.,13,CATESGLNYGYTF,TGTGCCACCGAAAGCGGGCTTAACTATGGCTACACCTTC
TRBJ1-2,.,TRBV30,.,14,CAWTRGAGMGGYTF,TGTGCCTGGACTCGAGGGGCAGGGATGGGTGGCTACACCTTC
TRBJ1-1,once,TRBV29-1,TRBD1,13,CSVETGGGTEAFF,TGCAGCGTTGAAACAGGGGGTGGCACTGAAGCTTTCTTT
TRBJ1-5,.,TRBV10-2,TRBD1,15,CASSTTGGSNQPQHF,TGCGCCAGCAGTACGACAGGGGGTAGCAATCAGCCCCAGCATTTT
TRBJ1-1,.,TRBV5-4,.,15,CASSEEQIMNTEAFF,TGTGCCAGCAGCGAGGAACAGATTATGAACACTGAAGCTTTCTTT
TRBJ1-5,.,TRBV12-3/TRBV12-4,TRBD1,13,CASQDRSNQPQHF,TGTGCCAGCCAGGACAGGAGCAATCAGCCCCAGCATTTT
TRBJ2-7,.,TRBV28,.,14,CASSLPQQGYEQYF,TGTGCCAGCAGTTTACCCCAACAGGGCTACGAGCAGTACTTC